Shown below are 20 T cell receptor beta chains from a single sample sequenced in a study of T cells after yellow fever vaccination (dated 2019 in TCRdb). Library creation used 5' RACE. The listed sequencing device is Illumina HiSeq 2500. TCRdb reanalyzed the raw reads on its own, using fastp at Q25 for trimming and MiXCR for clone calling, and kept in-frame beta chains. Merged by CDR3 protein, the rows form single entries marked with the most common genes and DNA. The sample table lists around 340,000 distinct CDR3 sequences, roughly 8.7% of them with a count of one. The ten largest make up more than 15% of the sample. The treatment or condition label, as the study defines it: live attenuated yellow fever vaccine strain. Sequenced here: PBMCs, sampled on the day of the first yellow fever vaccination. These receptors originate from a man between 18 and 35 years old who received the YFV17D yellow fever vaccine.

The CDR3 loop is CASSQDMKDEKLFF. Written as DNA, the CDR3 is TGTGCCAGCAGCCAAGATATGAAGGATGAAAAACTGTTTTTT. This rearrangement joins TRBV4-2 to TRBJ1-4; D not resolved. Germline V gives CDR1 LGHNA, CDR2 YNFKEQ. With 0 bases removed from V and 6 bases from J, the gap between germline ends came to 8 bases. This CDR3 spans 14 amino acids.

V is TRBV3-1 and J is TRBJ2-1; D gene unclear. The CDR3 is made up of 13 amino acids. The germline gives CDR1 LGHDT, CDR2 YNNKEL (reference sequence). V gave up 0 bases and J gave up 5 bases, with 5 bases separating them. The CDR3 loop is CASSQDRHNEQFF. The CDR3, as DNA: TGTGCCAGCAGCCAAGATAGGCACAATGAGCAGTTCTTC.

A remark on this clonotype: A much more abundant neighbour one base away suggests this may be a read error. The rearrangement uses TRBV5-4 and TRBJ2-5; D uncertain. Germline CDR1 SGHNT, CDR2 YYREEE (reference sequence). V was clipped by 5 bases and J by 4 bases, with 12 bases between them. The CDR3 is made up of 13 amino acids. The CDR3 DNA sequence: TGTGCCAGCAGTGGAGAGAACCGAGAGACCCAGTACTTC. Its protein product is CASSGENRETQYF.

This chain connects TRBV2 to TRBJ2-5; D unresolved. From germline, CDR1 is SNHLY and CDR2 FYNNEI. V lost 2 bases and J 3 bases, leaving 10 bases between the germline ends. This CDR3 is built from 14 residues. CDR3 sequence: CASSESRKKETQYF. The CDR3 nucleotides are TGTGCCAGCAGTGAAAGCCGGAAGAAAGAGACCCAGTACTTC.

The table lists this clonotype with a few counts. The gene calls are TRBV6-5 and TRBJ2-7; 11 bases align to TRBD1. With V trimmed by 5 bases and J by 6 bases, 0 bases remained unmatched. Germline V gives CDR1 MNHEY, CDR2 SVGAGI. The CDR3 is made up of 12 amino acids. The DNA for the CDR3 is TGTGCCAGCAGTGGGACAGGGGGCGAGCAGTACTTC. Translation gives CASSGTGGEQYF.

This clonotype was seen only a few times. The chain has TRBV9 and TRBJ1-4; D unclear. The V gene lost 0 bases and the J gene lost 4 bases, with 7 bases spanning the gap. This CDR3 is built from 14 residues. Germline V gene data show CDR1 as SGDLS and CDR2 as YYNGEE. This CDR3 reads CASSVGGFNEKLFF. The CDR3 DNA is TGTGCCAGCAGCGTAGGAGGGTTTAATGAAAAACTGTTTTTT.

The chain couples TRBV7-8 to TRBJ1-2; maybe TRBD1 (5 bases). The germline V and J ends were trimmed by 5 bases and 5 bases, with 21 bases remaining between them. Per germline, CDR1 SGHVS and CDR2 FQNEAQ. The CDR3 is 16 amino acids. CDR3 nucleotide sequence: TGTGCCAGCAGCCTGGGGGAGGTGACCGAGGGGTATGGCTACACCTTC. As protein: CASSLGEVTEGYGYTF.

The table lists this clonotype with a few counts. The chain uses TRBV29-1 and TRBJ1-2; 9 bases fit TRBD1. The CDR3 has 14 residues. V lost 1 base, J lost 4 bases, and 4 bases stayed unmatched. Looked up from germline, CDR1 is SQVTM and CDR2 is ANQGSEA. CDR3 residues: CSVEVSTGGYGYTF. DNA for the CDR3: TGCAGCGTTGAAGTATCGACAGGGGGCTATGGCTACACCTTC. The full variable domain, with the rest looked up from reference TRBV29-1 and TRBJ1-2, is SAVISQKPSRDICQRGTSLTIQCQVDSQVTMMFWYRQQPGQSLTLIATANQGSEATYESGFVIDKFPISRPNLTFSTLTVSNMSPEDSSIYLCSVEVSTGGYGYTFGSGTRLTVV.

This clonotype was observed a handful of times. The genes are TRBV20-1 and TRBJ2-5; 14 nucleotides align to TRBD2. The CDR3 is made up of 20 amino acids. Germline CDR1 DFQATT, CDR2 SNEGSKA (reference sequence). J was trimmed by 5 bases and V by 5 bases; bases with no gene match: 22. CDR3 sequence: CSAAEPGLAGVIFFGETQYF. Here the CDR3 DNA reads TGCAGTGCTGCTGAGCCGGGACTAGCGGGGGTTATTTTTTTTGGGGAGACCCAGTACTTC.

Only a few counts were recorded for this clonotype. The chain is built from TRBV20-1 and TRBJ2-5; 10 bases fit TRBD2. Trimming removed 0 bases from V and 5 bases from J; junction bases left unmatched: 6. Germline loops: CDR1 DFQATT, CDR2 SNEGSKA (reference sequence). The CDR3 totals 15 residues. In DNA, the CDR3 is TGCAGTGCTAGAGATCACCTAGCGGGGGCTGAGACCCAGTACTTC. It translates to CSARDHLAGAETQYF.

This chain joins TRBV12-3 or TRBV12-4 and TRBJ1-4, with no clear D. The CDR3 consists of 12 residues. Trimming took 6 bases from V and 2 from J, leaving 4 bases between them. CDR3 in amino acids: CASRLTNEKLFF. The CDR3, as DNA: TGTGCCAGCAGGTTGACTAATGAAAAACTGTTTTTT.

V and J are TRBV15 and TRBJ2-4; D unclear. The CDR3 covers 16 residues. V dropped 0 bases and J dropped 0 bases, with 9 bases sitting between them. The germline V gene has CDR1 LNHNV and CDR2 YYDKDF (reference sequence). CDR3 in DNA: TGTGCCACCAGCAGAGATCTGTCACTAGCCAAAAACATTCAGTACTTC. Its protein is CATSRDLSLAKNIQYF.

The table lists this clonotype with many counts. V is TRBV7-2 and J is TRBJ2-2; D not resolved. From germline, CDR1 is SGHTA and CDR2 FQGNSA. Trimming shortened V by 4 bases and J by 6 bases, and 12 bases separated the two germline ends. This CDR3 spans 14 amino acids. The CDR3, as DNA: TGTGCCAGCAGCTACATGGGTTGGTCCGGGGAGCTGTTTTTT. Translated, it gives CASSYMGWSGELFF.

V and J are TRBV4-1 and TRBJ2-7; D call uncertain. The CDR3 loop spans 16 amino acids. Germline assignment: CDR1 MGHRA and CDR2 YSYEKL. The ends were cut back, 0 bases at V and 0 bases at J, with 12 bases in the middle. For the CDR3, the DNA is TGCGCCAGCAGCCAAGATCGTGGTACTGCCTCCTACGAGCAGTACTTC. Protein: CASSQDRGTASYEQYF.

In this sample, this clonotype turned up a few times. The V call is TRBV5-4, the J call TRBJ1-2, with D perhaps TRBD1 (6 bases). The CDR3 loop spans 14 amino acids. In germline, CDR1 is SGHNT, CDR2 YYREEE (reference sequence). V was clipped by 0 bases and J by 8 bases, with 14 bases between them. This chain's CDR3 is CASSLAQGNRGYTF. CDR3 DNA: TGTGCCAGCAGCTTGGCACAGGGTAATCGCGGCTACACCTTC.

This clonotype occurred a few times. V usage is TRBV3-1 and J usage is TRBJ2-7; D could derive from TRBD1 or TRBD2 (5 bases each). Per the germline V gene, CDR1 is LGHDT and CDR2 is YNNKEL (reference sequence). There are 14 residues in the CDR3. With 4 bases removed from V and 5 bases from J, the gap between germline ends came to 15 bases. CDR3 DNA sequence: TGTGCCAGCAGCCCGGGGCCTACCAGCCACGAGCAGTACTTC. Its protein product is CASSPGPTSHEQYF.

This clonotype came up many times. V gene TRBV5-1 combines with J gene TRBJ2-7; tentatively, D is TRBD1 (6 bases). This CDR3 spans 13 amino acids. Germline CDR1 reads SGHRS; CDR2 reads YFSETQ. The V gene lost 4 bases and the J gene lost 3 bases, with 11 bases spanning the gap. CDR3 amino acids: CASSPDSHYEQYF. Written as DNA, the CDR3 is TGCGCCAGCAGCCCGGACAGCCACTACGAGCAGTACTTC.

This clonotype was detected a few times. The chain carries TRBV12-5 and TRBJ2-7; D may be TRBD1 (6 bases). Trimming shortened V by 0 bases and J by 6 bases, and 18 bases separated the two germline ends. Per germline, CDR1 LGHNT and CDR2 FRNRAP. The CDR3 loop spans 16 amino acids. CDR3 sequence reads: CASGLVLGGPSSEQYF. The CDR3 nucleotides are TGTGCTAGTGGTTTGGTACTTGGGGGCCCATCCAGCGAGCAGTACTTC.

This clonotype was detected ten times or more. The chain couples TRBV5-1 to TRBJ1-6; no firm D call. CDR3 length: 16 residues. Trimming stripped 0 bases from V and 0 bases from J, with 7 bases between. Germline V gives CDR1 SGHRS, CDR2 YFSETQ. The CDR3 spells CASSLGLISYNSPLHF. The CDR3 nucleotides read TGCGCCAGCAGCTTGGGTCTGATCTCCTATAATTCACCCCTCCACTTT.

J is TRBJ1-2 and V is TRBV20-1; 8 bases agree with TRBD1. Germline assignment: CDR1 DFQATT and CDR2 SNEGSKA (reference sequence). The V and J ends lost 5 bases and 5 bases, in that order; junction bases with no gene match: 7. CDR3 length: 13 amino acids. The CDR3 DNA reads TGCAGTGCTCCCCGACAGGGGTGGTATGGCTACACCTTC. This gives the protein CSAPRQGWYGYTF.